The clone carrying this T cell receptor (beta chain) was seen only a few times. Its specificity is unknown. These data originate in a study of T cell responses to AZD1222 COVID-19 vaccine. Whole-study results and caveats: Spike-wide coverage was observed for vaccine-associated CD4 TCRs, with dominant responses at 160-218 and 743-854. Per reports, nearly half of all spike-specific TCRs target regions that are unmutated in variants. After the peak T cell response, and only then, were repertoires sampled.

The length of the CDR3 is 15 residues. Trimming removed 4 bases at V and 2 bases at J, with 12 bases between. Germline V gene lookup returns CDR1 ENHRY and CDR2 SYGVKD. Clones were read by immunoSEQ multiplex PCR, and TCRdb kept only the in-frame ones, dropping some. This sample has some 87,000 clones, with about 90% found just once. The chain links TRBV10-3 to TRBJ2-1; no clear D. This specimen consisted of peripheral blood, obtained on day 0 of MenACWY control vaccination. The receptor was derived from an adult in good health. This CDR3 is CAISAEADAYNEQFF. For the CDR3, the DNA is TGTGCCATCAGTGCTGAAGCCGACGCCTACAATGAGCAGTTCTTC.